This TCR beta chain was obtained from a study of sequential checkpoint blockade in melanoma. Study details: Both treatment sequences were followed by maintenance nivolumab.

The CDR3 is 13 amino acids. Trimming removed 10 bases from V and 8 bases from J, with 18 bases in between. From germline, CDR1 is KGHSH and CDR2 LQKENI. Method: immunoSEQ multiplex PCR; TCRdb's copy keeps in-frame clones and lacks some. The sample consists of 30,000 or so clones, about 86% of them appearing once. The sample's treatment: randomized to nivolumab then ipilimumab (arm A) or the reverse (arm B). The chain carries TRBV18 and TRBJ2-1; the D gene is possibly TRBD1 (6 bases). The source material was CD8+ T cells sorted from blood (inferred from file names), sampled from a patient given nivolumab and ipilimumab in sequence. This receptor was taken from a human donor with melanoma. CDR3 nucleotide sequence: TGTGCCACGCGTGGGGGCACGGGCGATGAGCAGTTCTTC. This sequence encodes CATRGGTGDEQFF.